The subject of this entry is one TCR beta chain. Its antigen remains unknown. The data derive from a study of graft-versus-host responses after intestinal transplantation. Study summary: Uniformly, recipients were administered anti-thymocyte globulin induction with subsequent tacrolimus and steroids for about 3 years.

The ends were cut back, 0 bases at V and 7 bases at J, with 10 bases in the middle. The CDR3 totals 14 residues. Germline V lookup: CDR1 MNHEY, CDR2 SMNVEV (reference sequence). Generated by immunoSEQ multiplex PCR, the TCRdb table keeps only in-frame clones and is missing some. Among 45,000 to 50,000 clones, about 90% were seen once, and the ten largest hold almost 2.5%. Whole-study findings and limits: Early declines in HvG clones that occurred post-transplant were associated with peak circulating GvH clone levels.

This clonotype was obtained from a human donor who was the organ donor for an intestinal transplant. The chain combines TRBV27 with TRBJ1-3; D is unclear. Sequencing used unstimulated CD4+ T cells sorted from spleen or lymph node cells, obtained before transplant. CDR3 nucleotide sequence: TGTGCCAGCAGTTTATCGGCAGGATTGAACACCATATATTTT. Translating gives CASSLSAGLNTIYF.